A single sample gave rise to the 11 T cell receptor beta chains below, sequenced in a study of beta chain features in type 1 diabetes. Expressed TCRB transcripts got sequenced, as all isolated RNA was reverse transcribed. Profiling relied on immunoSEQ multiplex PCR, and the TCRdb table lists in-frame clones only, not all of them. The profile shows under 550,000 clones, approximately 10% of them singletons. What was sequenced was naive CD4+ T cells from blood. All receptors derive from a woman younger than 30 in good health.

The chain couples TRBV2 to TRBJ2-7; D remains unclear. Germline lookup yields CDR1 SNHLY and CDR2 FYNNEI. The length of the CDR3 is 15 residues. Trimming took off 7 bases at V and 0 bases at J, with 16 bases between the two ends. The CDR3 reads CASKSGFLSSYEQYF. The CDR3 DNA sequence: TGTGCCAGCAAGTCCGGCTTCCTATCCTCCTACGAGCAGTACTTC.

The V call is TRBV30, the J call TRBJ1-2, with 9 nucleotides matching TRBD1. CDR1 is GTSNPN, CDR2 SVGIG, per germline (reference sequence). V lost 2 bases, J lost 3 bases, and 7 bases stayed unmatched. The CDR3 sequence is 15 residues long. The CDR3 region has the DNA TGTGCCTGGAGTCCTACGGGACAGGGTGACTATGGCTACACCTTC. Protein: CAWSPTGQGDYGYTF.

Of note for this clone: Other nucleotide sequences in the sample specify the same CDR3. V is TRBV9 and J is TRBJ2-2; D gene ambiguous. Trimming stripped 0 bases from V and 1 base from J, with 4 bases between. The CDR3 loop spans 14 amino acids. Per the germline V gene, CDR1 is SGDLS and CDR2 is YYNGEE. The CDR3 loop reads CASSVGLNTGELFF. In DNA form, the CDR3 reads TGTGCCAGCAGCGTAGGCCTGAACACCGGGGAGCTGTTTTTT.

This clone was counted only a few times. V gene TRBV7-3 combines with J gene TRBJ1-1, with TRBD1 matching over 8 bases. The V segment lost 7 bases and the J segment 4 bases; nucleotides outside the gene matches: 8. Germline loops: CDR1 SGHTA, CDR2 FQGTGA. The CDR3 sequence is 14 residues long. The CDR3 DNA sequence: TGTGCCAGCACCCTGGACAGGGCTACCACTGAAGCTTTCTTT. Residues: CASTLDRATTEAFF.

The J gene is TRBJ2-7, the V gene TRBV15, with D tentatively TRBD1 or TRBD2 (5 bases each). Germline-derived CDR1 and CDR2 are LNHNV and YYDKDF (reference sequence). V shed 1 base and J shed 0 bases, with 13 bases lying between them. The CDR3 is made up of 16 amino acids. The CDR3 nucleotides are TGTGCCACCAGCAGAGGAGGAACAGGACTCTCCTACGAGCAGTACTTC. Protein product: CATSRGGTGLSYEQYF.

This sequence joins TRBV5-1 and TRBJ2-3; TRBD1 matches 7 bases. Unmatched junction bases numbered 5, after V lost 1 base and J lost 3 bases. This CDR3 has 15 residues. The germline V gene has CDR1 SGHRS and CDR2 YFSETQ. CDR3 in DNA: TGCGCCAGCAGCTTGAATAACAGGGGTACAGATACGCAGTATTTT. Its protein product is CASSLNNRGTDTQYF.

In this sample, this clone turned up a few times. J is TRBJ2-7 and V is TRBV2; D could derive from TRBD1 or TRBD2 (6 bases each). The V end was cut by 5 bases, the J end by 5 bases, with 16 bases between. The CDR3 sequence is 14 residues long. Looked up from germline, CDR1 is SNHLY and CDR2 is FYNNEI. The CDR3 nucleotides are TGTGCCAGCAGTCGGACTACCACAGGGAACGAGCAGTACGTC. Translation: CASSRTTTGNEQYV.

In its sample, this clone was seen a few times. The rearrangement links TRBV7-2 to TRBJ2-4, with D possibly matching TRBD2 (6 bases). The CDR3 extends over 14 amino acids. From germline, CDR1 is SGHTA and CDR2 FQGNSA. V lost 5 bases and J lost 9, with 17 bases in between. Here the CDR3 reads CASSPDGGRGIQYF. The CDR3 DNA follows: TGTGCCAGCAGCCCCGACGGGGGAAGGGGCATTCAGTACTTC.

The chain recombines TRBV7-9 with TRBJ1-4; D might be TRBD1 (5 bases). V was clipped by 2 bases and J by 6 bases, with 10 bases between them. This CDR3 spans 14 amino acids. Germline CDR1 reads SEHNR; CDR2 reads FQNEAQ (reference sequence). CDR3: CASSLRLQDEKLFF. The CDR3 DNA follows: TGTGCCAGCAGCTTAAGGTTACAGGATGAAAAACTGTTTTTT.

The gene calls are TRBV18 and TRBJ1-4, with TRBD1 matching 7 bases. This CDR3 region has 15 residues. The germline V gene has CDR1 KGHSH and CDR2 LQKENI. V lost 5 bases and J lost 2; bases outside the gene matches: 5. Here the CDR3 DNA reads TGTGCCAGCTCATCAAACAGGGGCACTAATGAAAAACTGTTTTTT. Protein: CASSSNRGTNEKLFF. The full variable domain, rest sourced from reference TRBV18 and TRBJ1-4, is NAGVMQNPRHLVRRRGQEARLRCSPMKGHSHVYWYRQLPEEGLKFMVYLQKENIIDESGMPKERFSAEFPKEGPSILRIQQVVRGDSAAYFCASSSNRGTNEKLFFGSGTQLSVL.

This clone was observed a handful of times. The chain has TRBV7-9 and TRBJ2-1, with 10 bases matching TRBD1. Losses at the gene ends were 6 bases for V and 5 bases for J; bases not matched to a gene: 4. This CDR3 comprises 14 residues. The germline gives CDR1 SEHNR, CDR2 FQNEAQ (reference sequence). The CDR3 nucleotides are TGTGCCAGCAGACGGACAGGGGGAGACAATGAGCAGTTCTTC. Its translation: CASRRTGGDNEQFF. Full variable domain (rest looked up from reference TRBV7-9 and TRBJ2-1): DTGVSQNPRHKITKRGQNVTFRCDPISEHNRLYWYRQTLGQGPEFLTYFQNEAQLEKSRLLSDRFSAERPKGSFSTLEIQRTEQGDSAMYLCASRRTGGDNEQFFGPGTRLTVL.